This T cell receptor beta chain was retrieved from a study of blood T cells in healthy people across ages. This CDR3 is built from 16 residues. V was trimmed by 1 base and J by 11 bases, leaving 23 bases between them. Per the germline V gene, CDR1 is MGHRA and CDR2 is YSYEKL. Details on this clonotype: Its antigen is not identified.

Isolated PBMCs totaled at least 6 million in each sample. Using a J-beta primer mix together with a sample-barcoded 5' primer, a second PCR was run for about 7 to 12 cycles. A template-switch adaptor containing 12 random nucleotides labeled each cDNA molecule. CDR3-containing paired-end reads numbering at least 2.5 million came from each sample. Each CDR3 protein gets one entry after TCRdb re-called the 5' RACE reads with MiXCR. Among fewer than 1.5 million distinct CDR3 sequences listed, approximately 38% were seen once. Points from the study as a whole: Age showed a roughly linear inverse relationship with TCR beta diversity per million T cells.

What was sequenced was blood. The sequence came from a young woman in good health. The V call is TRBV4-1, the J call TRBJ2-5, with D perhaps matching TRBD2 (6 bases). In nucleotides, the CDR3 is TGCGCCAGCAGCCAAGCTATGGCGGGATGGCGGATGCAGCAGTACTTC. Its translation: CASSQAMAGWRMQQYF.